This entry features one T cell receptor beta chain sequence. This clonotype was recorded at least ten times. Which antigen it targets is not known. Base qualities are not at hand, and no much larger clone is one base apart. The sample belongs to a study of regulatory T cells in long-lasting Graves disease (dated by TCRdb to the early 2020s). Turning to the overall study: Newly diagnosed Graves' disease patients had taken antithyroid drugs for less than 3 months. A total of about 33 samples underwent TCR sequencing, from roughly 13 patients with persistent Graves' disease and roughly 20 patients with newly diagnosed Graves' disease. The study was conducted in China and was registered as a clinical trial. This study used TCR sequencing and RNA sequencing of peripheral blood to compare persistent Graves' disease patients against newly diagnosed Graves' disease patients.

The intended sense of this specimen's time point label: newly diagnosed GD, antithyroid drugs for less than 3 months. For both TCR sequencing and RNA sequencing, RNA was extracted from PBMCs using TRIzol. The diagnosis of Graves' disease was made according to American Thyroid Association guidelines. The patients came from an endocrinology department in Xi'an, China. From each patient, approximately 9 milliliters of peripheral blood was collected into an EDTA anticoagulant tube. PBMCs were isolated by Ficoll Paque Plus density gradient separation without further T cell sorting. An Agilent 2100 Bioanalyzer and agarose gel were used to assess RNA quality, and a NanoDrop 2000 was used to measure RNA concentration. The germline V gene (reference sequence) supplies CDR1 MNHEY and CDR2 SMNVEV. The germline V and J ends show losses of 4 bases and 4 bases respectively, and no gene match explains 7 bases of the junction. There are 17 amino acids in the CDR3, from cysteine to phenylalanine inclusive. The only DNA kept is the CDR3, 51 bases in frame from the first base.

On the study overall, not on this receptor specifically: Sequencing and analysis were limited to the TCR beta chain. TRBV28, TRBJ1-2 and TRBJ2-5 were preferentially used in persistent disease, while TRBV20-1 and TRBJ2-1 were favored in newly diagnosed disease. Because the primary lesion, thyroid tissue, could not be accessed, the study looked at peripheral blood alone. Persistent Graves' disease patients showed lower TCR Shannon entropy and fewer highly expanded clones than newly diagnosed patients, suggesting clonal expansion. As a limitation, the authors acknowledged that the small sample size may reduce accuracy. Persistent patients shared more public clonotypes among themselves (under 3,000) than newly diagnosed patients did (nearly 1,000).

To prepare the library, multiplex PCR was applied. The sequencer was an Illumina HiSeq 4000. To build TCR beta libraries, CDR3 regions were amplified by Arm-PCR using iRepertoire HTBI primers. Before sequencing, the PCR products underwent gel purification. Turning to the authors' computational methods: Gene usage analysis of CDR3 amino acid clonotypes relied on the roughly 58 TRBV and around 14 TRBJ segments identified across samples. Filtered high-quality paired reads were merged into contigs using COPE and FqMerger. BLAST was used to align contigs to IMGT TRBV, TRBD and TRBJ reference genes, and CDR3 was defined according to IMGT. Any clonotype with a frequency above 0.1% was classified as a highly expanded clone. Repertoire diversity was measured by Shannon entropy, and V-J evenness by the Gini coefficient. A clonotype was considered public if more than one individual shared it. TCRdb reanalyzed the raw reads on its own, using fastp at Q25 for trimming and MiXCR for clone calling, and kept in-frame beta chains. Every CDR3 protein is listed once, alongside the most common genes and DNA of its rows. It is TCRdb's table, rather than the study itself, that gives the V and J calls and clone size. Across this sample there are 400,000 to 500,000 distinct CDR3 sequences, with less than 20% seen only once. In total, the top ten clones hold 20% to 25% of the sample.

This sample was also put to use in a study of T cells in Graves' hyperthyroidism and ophthalmopathy. The second study, in turn, reports: Graves' hyperthyroidism was defined as stable when no progression to ophthalmopathy occurred over 18 months of follow-up. The hyperthyroidism patients were between 18 and 65 years old and newly diagnosed, with a disease duration of less than 2 months. Any patient with an uncontrolled infection, another autoimmune disease, pregnancy or lactation was excluded. Diagnoses were established on the basis of clinical symptoms, serum thyroxine and TRAb, thyroid ultrasound, and orbital computed tomography. A first-round RT-PCR of the TCR CDR3 used the HTBI primer set with the Qiagen OneStep RT-PCR kit. Most expanded thyroid clonotypes (frequency above 0.001) were also detected in blood, a finding suggesting that blood repertoires may reflect thyroid immune responses. In cross-validation, a model built on a 13 V-J signature told ophthalmopathy apart from stable hyperthyroidism with 87.88% sensitivity and about 81% specificity, and in testing the same model reached 80%/75%. In validation, progression to ophthalmopathy was predicted by the model with roughly 69% sensitivity and roughly 76% specificity, a median of 6.5 months before onset. TCR V-J signatures able to tell the groups apart were searched for in a discovery cohort of around 95 patients, of whom around 42 had Graves' ophthalmopathy and 55 to 60 had stable Graves' hyperthyroidism. Prospective prediction of ophthalmopathy was tested in an independent validation cohort of 18 to 20 hyperthyroidism patients and some 17 patients who later progressed to ophthalmopathy. The roughly 91 discovery patients were randomly split 7:3 into training and test sets. In addition, the study compared T-cell repertoires in thyroid tissue and in blood from several Graves' hyperthyroidism patients. After sampling, hyperthyroidism patients received methimazole starting at 30 mg daily, and ophthalmopathy patients received high-dose intravenous methylprednisolone. Libraries were constructed in a second round of multiplex PCR, after which size selection and purification were carried out. Paired-end sequencing of the libraries was performed with 100 bp reads on an Illumina HiSeq2000. SOAPnuke was used to process the raw data, with reads discarded if the reads contained adapters or uncalled bases, had a mean Phred below 15, or lacked an exact constant-primer or identifier match. High-quality paired reads were merged using COPE v1.2.5, and each unique nucleotide sequence was defined as a clonotype. Clonotypes were aligned to IMGT TRBV, TRBD and TRBJ reference segments using MiTCR v1.1. The analysis was restricted to V-J combinations with a frequency above 0.0001, which together covered approximately 99% of the repertoires. A TCS score was defined as the ratio of F50 (clonal expansion) to E x V (chaos), with BLOSUM62-based TCRdist applied between CDR3 peptides within each V-J. Welch's t-statistics and random forest reduced around 510 V-J features to 10 to 15, which were used in a naive Bayes classifier (R e1071). Sample size was not statistically predetermined, and investigators were not blinded to group allocation. The paper describes TCR Vbeta CDR3 sequencing of around 140 peripheral blood samples, made up of about 40 ophthalmopathy patients, 70 to 80 hyperthyroidism patients and 17 progressor patients.

In this chain, TRBV27 is recombined with TRBJ2-1; 13 bases in the junction line up with TRBD2. This receptor was identified in a woman aged 18-35 years with Graves disease. Donor details come from another sample of the same person, matched by shared clones. The sample consisted of peripheral blood mononuclear cells (PBMCs), taken at new diagnosis, from a patient treated with antithyroid drugs. The CDR3 protein is CASSSPTSGRYYNEQFF. The DNA sequence is as follows: TGTGCCAGCAGTTCCCCGACTAGCGGGAGGTATTACAATGAGCAGTTCTTC.